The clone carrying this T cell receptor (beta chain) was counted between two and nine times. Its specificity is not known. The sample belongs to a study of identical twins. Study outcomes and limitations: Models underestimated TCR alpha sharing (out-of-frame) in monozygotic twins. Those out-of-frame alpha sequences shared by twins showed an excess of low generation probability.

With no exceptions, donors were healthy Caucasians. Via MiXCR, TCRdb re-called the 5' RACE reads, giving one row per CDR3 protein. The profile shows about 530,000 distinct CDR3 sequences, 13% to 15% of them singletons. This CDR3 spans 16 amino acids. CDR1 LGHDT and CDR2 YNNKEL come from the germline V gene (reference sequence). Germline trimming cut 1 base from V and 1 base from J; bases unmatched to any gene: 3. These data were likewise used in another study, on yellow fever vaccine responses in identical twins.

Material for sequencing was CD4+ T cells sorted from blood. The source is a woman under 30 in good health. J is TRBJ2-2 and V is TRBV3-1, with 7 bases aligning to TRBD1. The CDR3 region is CASSQGAGGNTGELFF. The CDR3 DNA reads TGTGCCAGCAGCCAAGGAGCAGGGGGGAACACCGGGGAGCTGTTTTTT.